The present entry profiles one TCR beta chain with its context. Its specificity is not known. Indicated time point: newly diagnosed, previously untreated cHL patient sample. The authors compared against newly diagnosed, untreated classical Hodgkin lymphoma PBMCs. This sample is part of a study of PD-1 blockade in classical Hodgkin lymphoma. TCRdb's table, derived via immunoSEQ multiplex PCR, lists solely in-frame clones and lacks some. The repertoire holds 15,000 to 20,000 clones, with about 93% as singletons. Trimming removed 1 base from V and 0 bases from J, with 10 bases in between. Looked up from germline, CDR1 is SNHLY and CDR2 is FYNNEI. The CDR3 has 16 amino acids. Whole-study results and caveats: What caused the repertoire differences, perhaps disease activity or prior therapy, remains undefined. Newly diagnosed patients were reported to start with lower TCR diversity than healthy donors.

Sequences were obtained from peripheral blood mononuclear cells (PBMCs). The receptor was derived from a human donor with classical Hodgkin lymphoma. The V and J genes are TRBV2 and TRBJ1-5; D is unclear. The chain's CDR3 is CASSEVWRDSNQPQHF. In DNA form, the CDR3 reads TGTGCCAGCAGTGAAGTCTGGCGAGATAGCAATCAGCCCCAGCATTTT.